The 8 T cell receptor beta chains listed next were all sequenced from one sample in a study of CD8 T cells in ankylosing spondylitis. One entry per CDR3 protein, called by TCRdb with MiXCR from the 5' RACE reads. The sample carries under 200,000 distinct CDR3 sequences, around a tenth recorded once. Sequenced input: blood, either unsorted or a sorted T cell fraction (not recorded which). Receptors were obtained from a female donor with ankylosing spondylitis or in good health (not recorded which).

This clonotype turned up a few times. The chain couples TRBV3-1 to TRBJ2-5, with 14 positions matching TRBD2. The V and J ends lost 2 bases and 4 bases, in that order; junction bases with no gene match: 9. Germline CDR1 is LGHDT and CDR2 is YNNKEL (reference sequence). CDR3 size: 18 residues. CDR3 bases: TGTGCCAGCAGCCAAAGGGGACTAGCGGGAGAGGTTCGAGAGACCCAGTACTTC. Translation: CASSQRGLAGEVRETQYF.

This clonotype was seen a handful of times. This chain uses TRBV7-2 with TRBJ1-2; D unresolved. This CDR3 region has 14 residues. V was pared by 2 bases and J by 4 bases, with 11 bases between. Germline loops: CDR1 SGHTA, CDR2 FQGNSA. DNA of the CDR3: TGTGCCAGCAGCTTACCCCGCCAAACCTATGGCTACACCTTC. This translates into CASSLPRQTYGYTF.

This clonotype was observed many times. This sequence joins TRBV12-3 or TRBV12-4 and TRBJ1-2; D is unclear. The CDR3 spans 13 residues. The V gene lost 5 bases and the J gene lost 4 bases, with 11 bases spanning the gap. The chain's CDR3 is CASSPTGTYGYTF. For the CDR3, the DNA is TGTGCCAGCAGTCCGACGGGAACCTATGGCTACACCTTC.

This clonotype was detected a few times. The J gene is TRBJ2-5, the V gene TRBV20-1, with TRBD2 as a possible D gene (7 bases). Between the trimmed V and J ends, which lost 3 bases and 4 bases, there was a span of 15 bases. The length of the CDR3 is 14 residues. Germline loops: CDR1 DFQATT, CDR2 SNEGSKA (reference sequence). The CDR3 reads CSARTYREGETQYF. The CDR3 DNA follows: TGCAGTGCTAGGACCTACAGGGAGGGAGAGACCCAGTACTTC.

CDR3 amino acids: CASSPSQGLLNGNEQFF. The CDR3 region has the DNA TGTGCCAGCAGCCCCTCCCAGGGACTTTTAAACGGGAATGAGCAGTTCTTC. V usage is TRBV13 and J usage is TRBJ2-1; D possibly corresponds to TRBD2 (6 bases). With 5 bases removed from V and 7 bases from J, the gap between germline ends came to 24 bases. The CDR3 sequence is 17 residues long. Germline V gene sequence: CDR1 PRHDT, CDR2 FYEKMQ (reference sequence).

Ten or more counts support this clonotype. The V call is TRBV27, the J call TRBJ2-7; maybe TRBD2 (5 bases). Near its end, the DNA agrees better with TRBJ2-3, so the J call may be wrong. This CDR3 region has 12 residues. Germline lookup yields CDR1 MNHEY and CDR2 SMNVEV (reference sequence). CDR3 sequence: CASSLGGGEQYF. As DNA, the CDR3 is TGTGCCAGCAGTTTAGGCGGAGGCGAGCAGTATTTT.

This rearrangement joins TRBV15 to TRBJ2-2; 10 positions match TRBD2. Germline-derived CDR1 and CDR2 are LNHNV and YYDKDF (reference sequence). The ends lost 5 bases at V and 6 bases at J; junction bases unmatched: 12. CDR3 length: 17 residues. The DNA for the CDR3 is TGTGCCACCAGCGAGATAACCCTAGCGGGAGACGCCGGGGAGCTGTTTTTT. Translation: CATSEITLAGDAGELFF.

This clonotype was found a few times. This sequence joins TRBV4-1 and TRBJ2-7; TRBD1 matches 8 bases. V shed 3 bases and J 7 bases; nucleotides not matched to a gene: 5. The CDR3 spans 13 residues. Germline assignment: CDR1 MGHRA and CDR2 YSYEKL. In DNA form, the CDR3 reads TGCGCCAGCAGCCAGCCAGGGGGCGAAGAGCAGTACTTC. The encoded protein is CASSQPGGEEQYF.